By share, the clone carrying this TCR beta chain ranks as medium-sized (0.01 to 0.1%). Its cognate antigen is unknown. This sample stems from a study of spatial heterogeneity in lung cancer. Turning to the study itself: There were consistently more beta-chain sequences detected than alpha-chain sequences. General study points: Intratumoral expanded alpha and beta TCR counts were found to track tumor mutation counts.

The CDR3 consists of 15 residues. Trimming pared 2 bases from V and 4 bases from J, leaving 14 bases between. Germline-derived CDR1 and CDR2 are SGHDT and YYEEEE. Each TCR cDNA molecule bore a unique molecular identifier. One entry per CDR3 protein results from TCRdb running MiXCR on the 5' RACE reads. The sample contains 1,000 to 1,500 distinct CDR3 sequences, 4.9% of which appear only once. The time point is: sample taken at primary tumor resection. A total of over 70 untreated early-stage non-small cell lung cancer patients served as donors. Unsorted whole RNA from tumor, nontumor lung or frozen PBMC underwent sequencing.

The rearrangement links TRBV5-6 to TRBJ2-3; the D gene is possibly TRBD2 (5 bases). The input for sequencing was lung tumor tissue, taken at surgery. The sequence derives from a male donor with early-stage non-small cell lung cancer. This CDR3 reads CASSFGISGSDTQYF. CDR3 DNA: TGTGCCAGCAGCTTCGGGATATCTGGGTCAGATACGCAGTATTTT.